This record looks at one TCR beta chain sequence and its context. The antigen remains undetermined. This record belongs to a study of T cells in localized non-small cell lung cancer. Study-wide results and caveats: Exceeding tumor, uninvolved adjacent lung had the highest T cell clonality. Detection in adjacent lung was observed for a median around 59 of the top 100 tumor clones. Multi-region tumor sequencing was not done, so intratumor heterogeneity could not be excluded. Prolonged overall survival went with higher T cell density in the blood.

The trim removed 3 bases at V and 4 bases at J, leaving 6 bases unmatched. Looked up from germline, CDR1 is MNHGY and CDR2 is SVAAGI. This CDR3 is built from 15 residues. The table came from immunoSEQ multiplex PCR; TCRdb's copy has only in-frame clones and leaves some out. The data contain around 20,000 clones, over 80% of them singletons. Source: peripheral blood, taken before any cancer treatment. This TCR derives from a woman aged 40 to 75 with stage I lung adenocarcinoma. The chain combines TRBV6-9 with TRBJ1-2; 9 nucleotides line up with TRBD1. The CDR3 coding sequence is TGTGCCAGCAGTTACTCGACAGGGGGTGGCTATGGCTACACCTTC. Protein product: CASSYSTGGGYGYTF.